The sequence of this TCR beta chain was determined in a study of identical twins' blood T cells. The CDR3 is 14 residues long. Per germline, CDR1 DFQATT and CDR2 SNEGSKA (reference sequence). V shed 5 bases and J shed 3 bases, with 16 bases lying between them. TCRdb itself ran the 5' RACE reads through MiXCR, one entry per CDR3 protein. The sample carries around 380,000 distinct CDR3 sequences, roughly 31% recorded once. This clonotype turned up a few times. A much more abundant neighbour one base away suggests this may be a read error. The receptor was derived from a woman between 18 and 49 years old in good health. The V and J genes are TRBV20-1 and TRBJ1-1; the D gene is possibly TRBD1 (6 bases). Input material: PBMCs. CDR3 sequence (DNA): TGCAGTGCTGAACGGGCAGGGGCTGACACTGAAGCTTTCTTT. As protein: CSAERAGADTEAFF.